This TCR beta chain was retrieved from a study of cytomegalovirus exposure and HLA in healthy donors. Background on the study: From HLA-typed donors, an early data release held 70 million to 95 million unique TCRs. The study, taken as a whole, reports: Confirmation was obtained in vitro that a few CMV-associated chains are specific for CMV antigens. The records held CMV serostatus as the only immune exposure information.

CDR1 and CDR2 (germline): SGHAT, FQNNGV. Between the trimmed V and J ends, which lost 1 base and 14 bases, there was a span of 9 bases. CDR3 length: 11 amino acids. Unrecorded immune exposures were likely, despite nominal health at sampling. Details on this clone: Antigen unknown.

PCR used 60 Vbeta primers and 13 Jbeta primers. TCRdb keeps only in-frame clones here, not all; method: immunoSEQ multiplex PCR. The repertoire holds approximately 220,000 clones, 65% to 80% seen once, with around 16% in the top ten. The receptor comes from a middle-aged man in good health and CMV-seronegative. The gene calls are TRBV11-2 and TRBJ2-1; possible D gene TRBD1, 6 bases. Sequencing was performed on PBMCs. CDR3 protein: CASSLVRGKFF. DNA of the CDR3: TGTGCCAGCAGCTTAGTAAGGGGGAAGTTCTTC.